This T cell receptor (beta chain) was captured by sequencing in a study of T cells after posttransplantation cyclophosphamide (TCRdb year 2016). About the investigation overall: Using TRB sequencing, the study followed how the T cell repertoire reconstituted after myeloablative bone marrow transplantation in which posttransplantation cyclophosphamide served as GVHD prophylaxis. Public TRB sequences were searched against a database of over 3,000 sequences associated with responses to pathogens, tumor antigens, self-antigens and alloantigens. Samples from about 33 PTCy-treated patients and 16 related bone marrow donors of those patients were subjected to antigen receptor sequencing. Blood from all 35 or so PTCy patients with 1-year posttransplant specimens was subjected to TRB sequencing. TRA and TRB clonality were tightly correlated in several samples, so subsequent TCR analyses focused on TRB only. In 3 patients, TRB sequencing was also performed on up to 3 more blood samples taken 2 to 5.2 years after transplant, and in a handful of patients, pretransplant blood was also TRB-sequenced. Paper-wide results and their limitations: Across approximately 45 patients, recipient CMV seropositivity and CMV reactivation were highly associated with TRB clonality; PTCy diversity was similar to CNI/methotrexate controls. The TRB repertoires of T cells infiltrating skin or the GI tract showed only limited overlap with the TRB repertoires found in blood. At 1-2 months, donor-recipient similarity was low but rose over the first year, and the later blood repertoires were often dominated by donor CD8+ memory clones.

TRB sequencing was run on genomic DNA with either the immunoSEQ assay at survey resolution or the hsTCRB kit. Processing in the source paper ran as follows. The immunoSEQ software handled the initial read processing, while the LymphoSeq R package was used for the repertoire analyses. Clonality was computed as 1 minus normalized Shannon entropy; Gini coefficient was also calculated for each TRB dataset. Phenotypes of unsorted samples were inferred by mapping TRB sequences from sorted subsets of the recipient or donor onto the same recipient's unsorted samples. The table comes from immuneACCESS by way of TCRdb, which keeps in-frame sequences with V and J called. Part of the clones is missing from these tables; in studies checked, under half for an unresolved V gene and the rest for unknown reasons. V, J and clone size are taken as reported in that table, and D and trimming were inferred from the DNA itself. Within this sample are roughly 70,000 clones, with roughly 93% of them counted one time only. The top ten hold around 3.1% of the sample.

Including cysteine and phenylalanine, the CDR3 has 15 amino acids. Of the read, only the CDR3 DNA is kept; its 45 bases are in frame from base 1. Trimming costs V 6 bases and J 1 base, and their ends lie 13 bases apart. The germline V gene (reference sequence) gives CDR1 as MNHEY and CDR2 as SMNVEV. Related bone marrow donors provided peripheral blood samples on the day of marrow donation. Mononuclear cells from peripheral blood and bone marrow were separated by Ficoll-Hypaque density centrifugation and then cryopreserved. This clone came up once. There is no known antigen for this receptor. Base quality data are lacking; no much larger clone is found one base away.

The sample consisted of PBMCs. Recombination connected TRBV27 to TRBJ1-5, with TRBD1 as a weak D call on 6 bases. This sequence originates from a woman aged 25 to 45 in good health and a related stem cell transplant donor. CDR3 region: CASRQGAGSNQPQHF. In nucleotides, the sequence is TGTGCCAGCAGACAGGGCGCTGGGAGCAATCAGCCCCAGCATTTT.